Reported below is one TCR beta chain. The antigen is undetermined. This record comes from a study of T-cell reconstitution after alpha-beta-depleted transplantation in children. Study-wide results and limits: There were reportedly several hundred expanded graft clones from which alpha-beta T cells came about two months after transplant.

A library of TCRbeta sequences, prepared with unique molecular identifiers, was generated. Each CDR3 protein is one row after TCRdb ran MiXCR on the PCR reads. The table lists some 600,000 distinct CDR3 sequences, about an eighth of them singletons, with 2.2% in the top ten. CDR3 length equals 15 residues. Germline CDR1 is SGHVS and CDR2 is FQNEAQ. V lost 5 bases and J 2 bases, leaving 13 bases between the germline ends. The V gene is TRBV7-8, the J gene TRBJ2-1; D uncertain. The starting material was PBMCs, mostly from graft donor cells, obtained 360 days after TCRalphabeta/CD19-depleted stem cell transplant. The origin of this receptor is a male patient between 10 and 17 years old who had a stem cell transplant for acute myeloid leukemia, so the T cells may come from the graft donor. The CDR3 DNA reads TGTGCCAGCAGCCTTGCTAGGAGTACCTACAATGAGCAGTTCTTC. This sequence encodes CASSLARSTYNEQFF.